These T cell receptor beta chains were read from a single sample in a study of beta chain features in type 1 diabetes. The method was immunoSEQ multiplex PCR; TCRdb's version includes in-frame clones alone and lacks a portion of them. This table has 110,000 to 150,000 clones, around a tenth appearing once. The sequenced material came from central memory CD4+ T cells from blood. All receptors come from a man aged 18 to 35 in good health. Each CDR3 is given with its conserved first and last residue. The D gene is left open where the match is weak. Clone size is stated in some rows and not others, as once, few, many or a class when expanded.

v_gene: TRBV4-2
j_gene: TRBJ2-1
abundance: few
d_gene: TRBD2
CDR3aa: CASSQRLAINEQFF
CDR3nt: TGTGCCAGCAGCCAACGACTAGCGATCAATGAGCAGTTCTTC

v_gene: TRBV5-1
j_gene: TRBJ2-1
abundance: few
d_gene: TRBD2
CDR3aa: CASSLEVGGAENEQFF
CDR3nt: TGCGCCAGCAGCTTGGAGGTCGGGGGGGCCGAAAATGAGCAGTTCTTC

v_gene: TRBV9
j_gene: TRBJ1-3
abundance: .
d_gene: .
CDR3aa: CASSVESGSLYF
CDR3nt: TGTGCCAGCAGCGTAGAGTCAGGTTCCTTATATTTT

v_gene: TRBV7-8
j_gene: TRBJ1-6
abundance: .
d_gene: TRBD1
CDR3aa: CASTTGGSSPLHF
CDR3nt: TGTGCCAGCACCACAGGGGGCTCATCACCCCTCCACTTT

v_gene: TRBV6-6
j_gene: TRBJ1-5
abundance: few
d_gene: .
CDR3aa: CASSHSADSNQPQHF
CDR3nt: TGTGCCAGCAGCCACTCGGCGGATAGCAATCAGCCCCAGCATTTT

v_gene: TRBV7-3
j_gene: TRBJ2-2
abundance: few
d_gene: TRBD1
CDR3aa: CASSLGDRGTGELFF
CDR3nt: TGTGCCAGCAGCTTGGGGGACAGGGGGACCGGGGAGCTGTTTTTT

v_gene: TRBV9
j_gene: TRBJ1-2
abundance: few
d_gene: .
CDR3aa: CASSGGQENYGYTF
CDR3nt: TGTGCCAGCAGCGGGGGGCAGGAGAACTATGGCTACACCTTC

v_gene: TRBV7-9
j_gene: TRBJ2-7
abundance: .
d_gene: TRBD1
CDR3aa: CASSFTGAYEQYF
CDR3nt: TGTGCCAGCAGTTTCACAGGGGCCTACGAGCAGTACTTC

v_gene: TRBV2
j_gene: TRBJ2-3
abundance: .
d_gene: TRBD1
CDR3aa: CASSRDRSTDTQYF
CDR3nt: TGTGCCAGCAGTCGGGACAGAAGCACAGATACGCAGTATTTT

v_gene: TRBV11-2
j_gene: TRBJ2-3
abundance: .
d_gene: TRBD2
CDR3aa: CASSLVNQLAGGGDTQYF
CDR3nt: TGTGCCAGCAGCTTAGTCAACCAACTAGCGGGGGGCGGGGATACGCAGTATTTT

v_gene: TRBV15
j_gene: TRBJ2-5
abundance: few
d_gene: .
CDR3aa: CATGDQETQYF
CDR3nt: TGTGCAACGGGGGACCAAGAGACCCAGTACTTC

v_gene: TRBV9
j_gene: TRBJ1-6
abundance: many
d_gene: TRBD1
CDR3aa: CASSAKGQGDSPLHF
CDR3nt: TGTGCCAGCAGCGCGAAGGGACAGGGTGATTCACCCCTCCACTTT

v_gene: TRBV2
j_gene: TRBJ1-2
abundance: .
d_gene: TRBD1
CDR3aa: CASSDSGQGMHGYTF
CDR3nt: TGTGCCAGCAGTGACTCCGGACAGGGGATGCATGGCTACACCTTC

v_gene: TRBV18
j_gene: TRBJ2-2
abundance: few
d_gene: .
CDR3aa: CASSKDSVAEELFF
CDR3nt: TGTGCCAGCTCCAAGGACAGCGTGGCGGAGGAGCTGTTTTTT

v_gene: TRBV2
j_gene: TRBJ2-5
abundance: .
d_gene: TRBD1
CDR3aa: CASSGGTGGRETQYF
CDR3nt: TGTGCCAGCAGTGGAGGGACAGGGGGCCGAGAGACCCAGTACTTC

v_gene: TRBV28
j_gene: TRBJ2-7
abundance: many
d_gene: TRBD2
CDR3aa: CASSLGAGHEQYF
CDR3nt: TGTGCCAGCAGTTTAGGAGCGGGGCACGAGCAGTACTTC

v_gene: TRBV5-4
j_gene: TRBJ1-3
abundance: .
d_gene: .
CDR3aa: CASSTSPRGDSGNTIYF
CDR3nt: TGTGCCAGCAGCACTTCACCCCGGGGTGACTCTGGAAACACCATATATTTT

v_gene: TRBV18
j_gene: TRBJ1-1
abundance: .
d_gene: .
CDR3aa: CASSTGFTGTEAFF
CDR3nt: TGTGCCAGCTCAACGGGGTTCACGGGCACTGAAGCTTTCTTT

v_gene: TRBV15
j_gene: TRBJ1-5
abundance: .
d_gene: .
CDR3aa: CATTDKNSNQPQHF
CDR3nt: TGTGCCACCACAGACAAAAATAGCAATCAGCCCCAGCATTTT

v_gene: TRBV27
j_gene: TRBJ2-3
abundance: .
d_gene: .
CDR3aa: CASSLTGLTDTQYF
CDR3nt: TGTGCCAGCAGTTTGACGGGACTCACAGATACGCAGTATTTT

v_gene: TRBV2
j_gene: TRBJ1-2
abundance: .
d_gene: TRBD1
CDR3aa: CASSGDRSGYTF
CDR3nt: TGTGCCAGCAGTGGGGACAGAAGTGGCTACACCTTC

v_gene: TRBV19
j_gene: TRBJ1-5
abundance: .
d_gene: .
CDR3aa: CASNSLGGTGNQPQHF
CDR3nt: TGTGCCAGTAACTCACTGGGAGGGACGGGCAATCAGCCCCAGCATTTT

v_gene: TRBV28
j_gene: TRBJ2-3
abundance: .
d_gene: .
CDR3aa: CASSFSASASFTDTQYF
CDR3nt: TGTGCCAGCAGTTTCTCTGCGAGCGCATCTTTCACAGATACGCAGTATTTT

v_gene: TRBV4-1
j_gene: TRBJ2-7
abundance: few
d_gene: TRBD2
CDR3aa: CASSLRGGEFYEQYF
CDR3nt: TGCGCCAGCAGCCTCCGGGGGGGAGAGTTTTACGAGCAGTACTTC

v_gene: TRBV5-4
j_gene: TRBJ2-3
abundance: few
d_gene: .
CDR3aa: CASSLPGRHTDTQYF
CDR3nt: TGTGCCAGCAGCTTACCGGGGAGACACACAGATACGCAGTATTTT

v_gene: TRBV29-1
j_gene: TRBJ2-3
abundance: few
d_gene: TRBD1
CDR3aa: CSVNGQGPDTQYF
CDR3nt: TGCAGCGTAAACGGACAGGGCCCAGATACGCAGTATTTT

v_gene: TRBV7-9
j_gene: TRBJ1-1
abundance: few
d_gene: .
CDR3aa: CASSLGGKGTEAFF
CDR3nt: TGTGCCAGCAGCTTGGGGGGAAAGGGCACTGAAGCTTTCTTT

v_gene: TRBV11-2
j_gene: TRBJ1-2
abundance: few
d_gene: .
CDR3aa: CASSLRSANYGYTF
CDR3nt: TGTGCCAGCAGCTTAAGATCAGCTAACTATGGCTACACCTTC

v_gene: TRBV2
j_gene: TRBJ2-3
abundance: .
d_gene: TRBD2
CDR3aa: CASTFSGGRDTQYF
CDR3nt: TGTGCCAGCACCTTTAGCGGGGGAAGAGATACGCAGTATTTT

v_gene: TRBV15
j_gene: TRBJ2-7
abundance: .
d_gene: TRBD1
CDR3aa: CATSSRQGRNEQYF
CDR3nt: TGTGCCACCAGCTCTCGACAGGGGAGAAACGAGCAGTACTTC

v_gene: TRBV7-2
j_gene: TRBJ2-2
abundance: .
d_gene: TRBD1
CDR3aa: CASSSDREGTGELFF
CDR3nt: TGTGCCAGCAGTTCCGACAGGGAAGGCACCGGGGAGCTGTTTTTT

v_gene: TRBV11-2
j_gene: TRBJ2-3
abundance: .
d_gene: TRBD2
CDR3aa: CASSPGLAGGMDTQYF
CDR3nt: TGTGCCAGCAGCCCCGGACTAGCGGGGGGCATGGATACGCAGTATTTT

v_gene: TRBV30
j_gene: TRBJ1-6
abundance: .
d_gene: .
CDR3aa: CAWSGDTANSPLHF
CDR3nt: TGTGCCTGGAGTGGGGACACCGCTAATTCACCCCTCCACTTT

v_gene: TRBV19
j_gene: TRBJ1-5
abundance: .
d_gene: .
CDR3aa: CASRLQGYQPQHF
CDR3nt: TGTGCCAGCCGGCTTCAGGGATATCAGCCCCAGCATTTT

v_gene: TRBV6-1
j_gene: TRBJ2-5
abundance: .
d_gene: TRBD1
CDR3aa: CASSATGSGTQYF
CDR3nt: TGTGCCAGCAGTGCGACAGGGTCGGGGACCCAGTACTTC

v_gene: TRBV7-9
j_gene: TRBJ1-2
abundance: .
d_gene: .
CDR3aa: CASSETGTIANYGYTF
CDR3nt: TGTGCCAGCAGCGAGACGGGTACCATAGCTAACTATGGCTACACCTTC

v_gene: TRBV30
j_gene: TRBJ2-5
abundance: few
d_gene: .
CDR3aa: CAWSVGAAGTQETQYF
CDR3nt: TGTGCCTGGAGTGTTGGTGCCGCGGGCACCCAAGAGACCCAGTACTTC

v_gene: TRBV18
j_gene: TRBJ2-1
abundance: few
d_gene: .
CDR3aa: CASSSLSVDNEQFF
CDR3nt: TGTGCCAGCTCATCCCTTAGCGTTGACAATGAGCAGTTCTTC

v_gene: TRBV7-2
j_gene: TRBJ2-3
abundance: .
d_gene: .
CDR3aa: CASSLDHRTTDTQYF
CDR3nt: TGTGCCAGCAGCTTAGACCACAGGACGACAGATACGCAGTATTTT

v_gene: TRBV4-3
j_gene: TRBJ1-2
abundance: .
d_gene: .
CDR3aa: CASSQTLMEGGYTF
CDR3nt: TGCGCCAGCAGCCAAACCCTCATGGAGGGTGGCTACACCTTC

v_gene: TRBV4-1
j_gene: TRBJ2-3
abundance: .
d_gene: .
CDR3aa: CASSKIRADTQYF
CDR3nt: TGCGCCAGCAGCAAAATCAGGGCAGATACGCAGTATTTT

v_gene: TRBV4-1
j_gene: TRBJ2-3
abundance: few
d_gene: TRBD2
CDR3aa: CASSHMEAGGQDTQYF
CDR3nt: TGCGCCAGCAGCCATATGGAAGCGGGGGGGCAAGATACGCAGTATTTT

v_gene: TRBV7-9
j_gene: TRBJ1-1
abundance: .
d_gene: .
CDR3aa: CASSARSAAGTEAFF
CDR3nt: TGTGCCAGCAGCGCCCGCTCGGCGGCGGGCACTGAAGCTTTCTTT

v_gene: TRBV7-2
j_gene: TRBJ2-3
abundance: .
d_gene: TRBD2
CDR3aa: CASSSRTSGGVNTQYF
CDR3nt: TGTGCCAGCAGCTCACGGACTAGCGGGGGGGTAAATACGCAGTATTTT

v_gene: TRBV6-6
j_gene: TRBJ1-5
abundance: few
d_gene: .
CDR3aa: CASSGSQNNQPQHF
CDR3nt: TGTGCCAGCAGCGGATCACAGAACAATCAGCCCCAGCATTTT

v_gene: TRBV4-1
j_gene: TRBJ2-5
abundance: .
d_gene: .
CDR3aa: CASSQWRGETQYF
CDR3nt: TGCGCCAGCAGCCAGTGGCGGGGAGAGACCCAGTACTTC

v_gene: TRBV4-1
j_gene: TRBJ2-7
abundance: .
d_gene: TRBD1
CDR3aa: CASSPQGGISYEQYF
CDR3nt: TGCGCCAGCAGCCCACAGGGGGGAATCTCCTACGAGCAGTACTTC

v_gene: TRBV10-3
j_gene: TRBJ1-5
abundance: few
d_gene: .
CDR3aa: CAISGRADQPQHF
CDR3nt: TGTGCCATCAGTGGCAGGGCGGATCAGCCCCAGCATTTT

v_gene: TRBV6-6
j_gene: TRBJ1-5
abundance: few
d_gene: TRBD1
CDR3aa: CASSWGQGGQPQHF
CDR3nt: TGTGCCAGCAGCTGGGGACAGGGTGGTCAGCCCCAGCATTTT

v_gene: TRBV4-2
j_gene: TRBJ2-7
abundance: few
d_gene: .
CDR3aa: CASSQDEGTGYEQYF
CDR3nt: TGTGCCAGCAGCCAAGACGAGGGAACTGGCTACGAGCAGTACTTC

v_gene: TRBV29-1
j_gene: TRBJ1-3
abundance: .
d_gene: .
CDR3aa: CSVVGGDSGNTIYF
CDR3nt: TGCAGCGTTGTTGGAGGGGACTCTGGAAACACCATATATTTT